A selection of T cell receptor beta chains follows, all from one sample in a study of blood T cells in healthy people across ages. MiXCR, applied by TCRdb to the 5' RACE reads, yields one record per CDR3 protein. This table has hundreds of thousands of distinct CDR3 sequences, 45% to 50% appearing once. The sample comprised blood. The receptors stem from a woman in her sixties or seventies in good health. The CDR3 runs from the conserved cysteine through the conserved F or W. Each record gives: D gene, V gene, J gene, clone size, CDR3 protein, CDR3 DNA. D genes are given only for firm matches. Clone size is stated in some rows and not others, as once, few, many or a class when expanded.

d_call: NA
v_call: TRBV7-2
j_call: TRBJ2-4
clone_size: once
cdr3_aa: CASSLVGDLNIQYF
cdr3_nt: TGTGCCAGCAGCTTAGTGGGGGATCTAAACATTCAGTACTTC

d_call: NA
v_call: TRBV7-9
j_call: TRBJ1-2
clone_size: NA
cdr3_aa: CASSLNAMGYGYTF
cdr3_nt: TGTGCCAGCAGCTTAAACGCAATGGGCTATGGCTACACCTTC

d_call: NA
v_call: TRBV7-2
j_call: TRBJ1-1
clone_size: few
cdr3_aa: CASSVVQGNTEAFF
cdr3_nt: TGTGCCAGCAGCGTAGTACAGGGAAACACTGAAGCTTTCTTT

d_call: NA
v_call: TRBV28
j_call: TRBJ2-7
clone_size: NA
cdr3_aa: CASRRPGGGRTVSYEQYF
cdr3_nt: TGTGCCAGCAGACGCCCGGGGGGCGGGAGAACTGTATCCTACGAGCAGTACTTC

d_call: TRBD1
v_call: TRBV29-1
j_call: TRBJ1-4
clone_size: NA
cdr3_aa: CSVEDLRTGGEKLFF
cdr3_nt: TGCAGCGTTGAAGATCTTAGGACAGGGGGTGAAAAACTGTTTTTT

d_call: NA
v_call: TRBV7-3
j_call: TRBJ2-2
clone_size: NA
cdr3_aa: CASSPPGTLNTGELFF
cdr3_nt: TGTGCCAGCAGCCCTCCAGGCACCTTGAACACCGGGGAGCTGTTTTTT

d_call: TRBD2
v_call: TRBV27
j_call: TRBJ2-3
clone_size: NA
cdr3_aa: CATKGIGTSGKSTGTQYF
cdr3_nt: TGTGCCACCAAAGGAATCGGGACTAGCGGAAAAAGCACAGGTACGCAGTATTTT

d_call: TRBD1
v_call: TRBV6-5
j_call: TRBJ2-7
clone_size: NA
cdr3_aa: CASSRGDRNYEQYF
cdr3_nt: TGCGCCAGCAGTCGAGGGGACAGGAACTACGAGCAGTACTTC

d_call: TRBD1
v_call: TRBV4-3
j_call: TRBJ2-1
clone_size: few
cdr3_aa: CASSDDRATEQFF
cdr3_nt: TGCGCCAGCAGCGATGACAGGGCCACTGAGCAGTTCTTC

d_call: NA
v_call: TRBV6-1
j_call: TRBJ2-7
clone_size: NA
cdr3_aa: CASSEWSYEQYF
cdr3_nt: TGTGCCAGCAGTGAGTGGAGCTACGAGCAGTACTTC

d_call: NA
v_call: TRBV20-1
j_call: TRBJ2-1
clone_size: once
cdr3_aa: CGARSGFRFNEQFF
cdr3_nt: TGCGGTGCGAGGAGCGGGTTTCGGTTCAATGAGCAGTTCTTC

d_call: NA
v_call: TRBV25-1
j_call: TRBJ1-5
clone_size: NA
cdr3_aa: CASMADNQPQHF
cdr3_nt: TGTGCCAGCATGGCAGACAATCAGCCCCAGCATTTT

d_call: NA
v_call: TRBV2
j_call: TRBJ1-6
clone_size: NA
cdr3_aa: CASSEDPLKPLHF
cdr3_nt: TGTGCCAGCAGTGAAGACCCCCTCAAACCCCTCCACTTT

d_call: NA
v_call: TRBV20-1
j_call: TRBJ2-7
clone_size: NA
cdr3_aa: CSARASPEDEQYF
cdr3_nt: TGCAGTGCTAGAGCGTCCCCGGAGGACGAGCAGTACTTC

d_call: NA
v_call: TRBV7-2
j_call: TRBJ2-1
clone_size: NA
cdr3_aa: CASSLTLAANEQFF
cdr3_nt: TGTGCCAGCAGCTTGACCCTGGCAGCCAATGAGCAGTTCTTC

d_call: NA
v_call: TRBV6-5
j_call: TRBJ2-1
clone_size: NA
cdr3_aa: CASSYSIGETYNEQFF
cdr3_nt: TGTGCCAGCAGTTACTCGATAGGGGAAACCTACAATGAGCAGTTCTTC

d_call: NA
v_call: TRBV6-5
j_call: TRBJ2-5
clone_size: NA
cdr3_aa: CASEDLAAGQETQYF
cdr3_nt: TGTGCCAGCGAAGATCTCGCAGCGGGCCAAGAGACCCAGTACTTC

d_call: TRBD1
v_call: TRBV6-5
j_call: TRBJ1-2
clone_size: NA
cdr3_aa: CASISGTGNYGYTF
cdr3_nt: TGTGCCAGCATCTCCGGGACAGGGAACTATGGCTACACCTTC

d_call: TRBD1
v_call: TRBV20-1
j_call: TRBJ1-2
clone_size: NA
cdr3_aa: CSAQTGGVSHSYGYTF
cdr3_nt: TGCAGTGCGCAAACAGGGGGCGTCTCCCATTCCTATGGCTACACCTTC

d_call: NA
v_call: TRBV7-3
j_call: TRBJ1-1
clone_size: NA
cdr3_aa: CASSSQGSNTEAFF
cdr3_nt: TGTGCCAGCAGTAGCCAGGGAAGTAACACTGAAGCTTTCTTT

d_call: TRBD1
v_call: TRBV7-2
j_call: TRBJ1-1
clone_size: NA
cdr3_aa: CASRPQGVRNTEAFF
cdr3_nt: TGTGCCAGCAGACCACAGGGGGTTCGGAACACTGAAGCTTTCTTT

d_call: NA
v_call: TRBV11-1
j_call: TRBJ2-1
clone_size: NA
cdr3_aa: CASSFGSGEQFF
cdr3_nt: TGTGCCAGCAGCTTCGGTAGTGGTGAGCAGTTCTTC

d_call: TRBD2
v_call: TRBV20-1
j_call: TRBJ2-5
clone_size: few
cdr3_aa: CSATNRGLAGRTQYF
cdr3_nt: TGCAGTGCAACTAACCGGGGACTAGCGGGAAGGACCCAGTACTTC

d_call: NA
v_call: TRBV11-2
j_call: TRBJ2-7
clone_size: NA
cdr3_aa: CASSFLRDKAYEQYF
cdr3_nt: TGTGCCAGCAGCTTTTTGCGGGACAAAGCCTACGAGCAGTACTTC

d_call: TRBD2
v_call: TRBV7-2
j_call: TRBJ2-5
clone_size: NA
cdr3_aa: CASSLSREVLNEQYF
cdr3_nt: TGTGCCAGCAGCTTGTCGCGGGAGGTCTTGAATGAGCAGTACTTC

d_call: NA
v_call: TRBV20-1
j_call: TRBJ2-7
clone_size: NA
cdr3_aa: CSGGDTSYNEQYF
cdr3_nt: TGCAGTGGTGGGGACACCTCCTACAATGAGCAGTACTTC

d_call: TRBD1
v_call: TRBV6-2/TRBV6-3
j_call: TRBJ2-5
clone_size: few
cdr3_aa: CASTGRGDRVGQETQYF
cdr3_nt: TGTGCCAGCACCGGCCGAGGGGACAGGGTAGGGCAAGAGACCCAGTACTTC

d_call: NA
v_call: TRBV28
j_call: TRBJ2-5
clone_size: NA
cdr3_aa: CASSKSIGGGMWGETQYF
cdr3_nt: TGTGCCAGCAGCAAAAGTATTGGCGGCGGGATGTGGGGAGAGACCCAGTACTTC

d_call: NA
v_call: TRBV4-2
j_call: TRBJ1-1
clone_size: few
cdr3_aa: CASSQDHRNTEAFF
cdr3_nt: TGTGCCAGCAGCCAAGATCACAGGAACACTGAAGCTTTCTTT

d_call: TRBD1
v_call: TRBV18
j_call: TRBJ1-1
clone_size: NA
cdr3_aa: CASSQGQGAGSGTEAFF
cdr3_nt: TGTGCCAGCTCCCAGGGGCAGGGGGCAGGTAGCGGCACTGAAGCTTTCTTT

d_call: NA
v_call: TRBV20-1
j_call: TRBJ2-7
clone_size: NA
cdr3_aa: CSALGTVSQYNEQYF
cdr3_nt: TGCAGTGCTCTCGGGACCGTTTCGCAGTACAATGAGCAGTACTTC

d_call: NA
v_call: TRBV24-1
j_call: TRBJ1-1
clone_size: few
cdr3_aa: CATSDPTENTEAFF
cdr3_nt: TGTGCCACCAGTGATCCGACAGAGAACACTGAAGCTTTCTTT

d_call: NA
v_call: TRBV29-1
j_call: TRBJ2-3
clone_size: NA
cdr3_aa: CSAEGPGLDTQYF
cdr3_nt: TGCAGCGCCGAGGGGCCAGGACTAGATACGCAGTATTTT

d_call: NA
v_call: TRBV29-1
j_call: TRBJ2-5
clone_size: NA
cdr3_aa: CSVEQGLGTQYF
cdr3_nt: TGCAGCGTTGAACAGGGTTTAGGGACCCAGTACTTC

d_call: NA
v_call: TRBV7-2
j_call: TRBJ1-1
clone_size: NA
cdr3_aa: CASSAFGAMNTEAFF
cdr3_nt: TGTGCCAGCAGCGCCTTCGGGGCCATGAACACTGAAGCTTTCTTT